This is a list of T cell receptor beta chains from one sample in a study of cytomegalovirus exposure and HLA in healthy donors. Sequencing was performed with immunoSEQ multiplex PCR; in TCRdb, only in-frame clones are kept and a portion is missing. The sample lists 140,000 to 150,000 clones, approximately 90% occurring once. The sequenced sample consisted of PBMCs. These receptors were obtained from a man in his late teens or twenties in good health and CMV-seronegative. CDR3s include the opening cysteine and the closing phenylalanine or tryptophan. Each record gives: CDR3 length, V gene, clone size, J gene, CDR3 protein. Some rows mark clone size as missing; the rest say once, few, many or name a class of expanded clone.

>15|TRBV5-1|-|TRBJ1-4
CASSSRGGTNEKLFF
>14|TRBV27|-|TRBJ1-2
CASSAGGTFYGYTF
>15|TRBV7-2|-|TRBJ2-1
CASRILAGAAWGQFF
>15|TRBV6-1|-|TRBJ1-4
CASRDVRGTNEKLFF
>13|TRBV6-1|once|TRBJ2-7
CASRGSPFYEQYF
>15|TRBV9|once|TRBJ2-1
CASSAPSGRGNEQFF
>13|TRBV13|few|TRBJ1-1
CASSLDKRSEAFF
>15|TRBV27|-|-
CASSLSPNRGYEQYF
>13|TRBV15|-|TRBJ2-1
CATSRGDSYEQFF
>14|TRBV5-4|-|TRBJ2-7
CASSSGGNPYEQYF
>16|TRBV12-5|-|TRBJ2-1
CASGLSGTGFYNEQFF
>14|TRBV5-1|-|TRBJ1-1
CASSLWTGDTEAFF
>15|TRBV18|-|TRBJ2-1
CASSPKASGHNEQFF
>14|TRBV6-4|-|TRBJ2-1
CASSDSPAGGEQFF
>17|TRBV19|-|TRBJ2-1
CASSIDRQTAGYNEQFF
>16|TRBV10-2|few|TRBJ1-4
CASSESKGTSGEKLFF
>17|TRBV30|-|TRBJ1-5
CAWSAVASRLGNQPQHF
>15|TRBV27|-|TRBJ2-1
CASSLAGGTYNEQFF
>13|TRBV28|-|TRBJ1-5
CASRQGIEQPQHF
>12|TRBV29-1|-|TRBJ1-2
CSVEGDTYGYTF
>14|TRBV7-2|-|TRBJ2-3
CASSFTRDSDTQYF
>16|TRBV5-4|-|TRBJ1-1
CASGRTGFTAVPEAFF
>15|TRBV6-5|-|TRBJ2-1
CASSYWGTRNNEQFF
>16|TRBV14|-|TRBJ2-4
CASSQGTDPYKNIQYF
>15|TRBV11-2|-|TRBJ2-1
CASSLASGSYNEQFF
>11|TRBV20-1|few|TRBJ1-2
CSATTGLGYTF
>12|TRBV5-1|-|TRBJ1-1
CASSRGQTEAFF
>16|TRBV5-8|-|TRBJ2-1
CASSPVAGGSYNEQFF
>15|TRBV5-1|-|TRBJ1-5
CASSLAGVGNQPQHF
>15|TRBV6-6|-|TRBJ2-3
CASSYSRIRADTQYF
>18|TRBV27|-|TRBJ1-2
CASSLLSRRQRPNYGYTF
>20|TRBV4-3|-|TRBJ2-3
CASSQDYRLAGDSSTDTQYF
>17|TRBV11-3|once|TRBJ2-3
CASSFGLGTSGTDTQYF
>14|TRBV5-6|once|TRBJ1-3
CASSFSISGNTIYF
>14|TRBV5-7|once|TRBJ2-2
CASSLPVNTGELFF
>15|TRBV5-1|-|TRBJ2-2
CASRTGELNTGELFF
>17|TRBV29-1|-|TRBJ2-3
CSVGSTVGQGSTDTQYF
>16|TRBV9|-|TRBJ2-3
CASSRDNRGFSDTQYF
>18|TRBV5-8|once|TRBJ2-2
CASIVAGQTPRNTGELFF
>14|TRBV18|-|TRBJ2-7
CASSPGQGRYEQYF
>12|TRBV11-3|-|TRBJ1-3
CASSSVGNTIYF
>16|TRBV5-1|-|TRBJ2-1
CASSLAGTSGDNEQFF
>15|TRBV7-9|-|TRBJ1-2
CASSLAFGQNYGYTF